Shown below are 16 T cell receptor beta chains from a single sample sequenced in a study of cytomegalovirus exposure and HLA in healthy donors. Researchers ran the PCR with 60 Vbeta and 13 Jbeta primers. Method: immunoSEQ multiplex PCR; TCRdb's copy keeps in-frame clones and lacks some. The table lists 130,000 to 150,000 clones, 74% of them singletons. Sequenced material: PBMCs. The receptors stem from a man aged 18-30 years in good health and CMV-seropositive.

V usage is TRBV27 and J usage is TRBJ2-7; D not certain. This CDR3 has 13 residues. Germline-derived CDR1 and CDR2 are MNHEY and SMNVEV (reference sequence). The germline V and J ends were trimmed by 5 bases and 2 bases, with 10 bases remaining between them. The CDR3 nucleotides read TGTGCCAGCAGTCGCCCTCAGACCTACGAGCAGTACTTC. Translated, it gives CASSRPQTYEQYF.

The V call is TRBV7-9, the J call TRBJ2-1; perhaps TRBD2 as D (6 bases). CDR3 length: 12 amino acids. Trimming cost V 5 bases and J 10 bases, with 12 bases left between them. Germline-derived CDR1 and CDR2 are SEHNR and FQNEAQ (reference sequence). CDR3 nucleotides: TGTGCCAGCAGCCCGCGGGACCGGGAGCAGTTCTTC. Protein sequence: CASSPRDREQFF.

The chain couples TRBV30 to TRBJ1-6; D gene uncertain. This CDR3 spans 13 amino acids. The germline gives CDR1 GTSNPN, CDR2 SVGIG (reference sequence). V lost 1 base to trimming and J lost 6 bases, with 7 bases between them. Written as DNA, the CDR3 is TGTGCCTGGAGTGACCACTTTAATTCACCCCTCCACTTT. Protein: CAWSDHFNSPLHF.

The chain employs TRBV7-9 and TRBJ2-7; TRBD2 might be the D (6 bases). V shed 8 bases and J shed 0 bases, with 14 bases lying between them. The CDR3 extends over 14 amino acids. Germline V gene sequence: CDR1 SEHNR, CDR2 FQNEAQ (reference sequence). The CDR3 here is CASPDDGSSYEQYF. Written as DNA, the CDR3 is TGTGCCAGCCCGGACGACGGGAGCTCCTACGAGCAGTACTTC. The full variable domain, completed using reference TRBV7-9 and TRBJ2-7, is DTGVSQNPRHKITKRGQNVTFRCDPISEHNRLYWYRQTLGQGPEFLTYFQNEAQLEKSRLLSDRFSAERPKGSFSTLEIQRTEQGDSAMYLCASPDDGSSYEQYFGPGTRLTVT.

Notes on this clone: A junction boundary mismatches the germline segment, possibly from a read error. CDR3 nucleotide sequence: TGTGCCAGCAGTATTGGAACAGGGAACACCGAAGCTTTCTTT. This codes for CASSIGTGNTEAFF. This rearrangement joins TRBV6-1 to TRBJ1-1; maybe TRBD1 (6 bases). This CDR3 is 14 amino acids long. Per germline, CDR1 MNHNS and CDR2 SASEGT.

The chain carries TRBV11-2 and TRBJ1-5; D is unclear. Trimming stripped 6 bases from V and 3 bases from J, with 12 bases between. CDR1 and CDR2 (germline): SGHAT, FQNNGV. CDR3 length equals 14 residues. DNA for the CDR3: TGTGCCAGCAGTTCCGACACATTCAATCAGCCCCAGCATTTT. Translated, it gives CASSSDTFNQPQHF.

The genes are TRBV25-1 and TRBJ1-2; the match to TRBD1 covers 7 bases. CDR3 length equals 14 residues. Germline V lookup: CDR1 MGHDK, CDR2 SYGVNS. Trimming at V came to 7 bases and at J to 0 bases, leaving 5 bases not matched to a gene. The CDR3 is CASMRQGANYGYTF. DNA for the CDR3: TGTGCCAGCATGAGGCAGGGGGCTAACTATGGCTACACCTTC.

A few counts support this clone. The chain combines TRBV5-4 with TRBJ1-3; 10 nucleotides line up with TRBD1. The CDR3 is 17 amino acids. The V segment lost 4 bases and the J segment 4 bases; nucleotides outside the gene matches: 11. The V gene's germline CDR1 is SGHNT and CDR2 YYREEE (reference sequence). This CDR3 reads CASSAGRDRGGGNTIYF. The CDR3 nucleotides read TGTGCCAGCAGCGCTGGCCGGGACAGGGGCGGCGGAAACACCATATATTTT.

The CDR3 reads CASSHGQGVRDEQFF. The DNA for the CDR3 is TGCGCCAGCAGCCACGGACAGGGGGTCAGAGATGAGCAGTTCTTC. J is TRBJ2-1 and V is TRBV4-3; the match to TRBD1 covers 10 bases. This CDR3 is 15 amino acids long. Trimming cost V 3 bases and J 8 bases; bases outside gene matches: 7. CDR1 is LGHNA and CDR2 is YSLEER in the germline V gene.

This sequence joins TRBV5-1 and TRBJ1-4; 10 bases fit TRBD1. Unmatched junction bases numbered 1, after V lost 3 bases and J lost 5 bases. The germline CDR1 and CDR2 sequences are SGHRS and YFSETQ. This CDR3 contains 14 residues. The CDR3 loop is CASSSGQGNEKLFF. The CDR3, as DNA: TGCGCCAGCAGCTCGGGACAGGGGAATGAAAAACTGTTTTTT.

To note about this clone: The sample contains more than one DNA sequence encoding this CDR3. This rearrangement joins TRBV5-1 to TRBJ2-7, with D maybe TRBD2 (5 bases). This CDR3 region has 13 residues. Germline V gene sequence: CDR1 SGHRS, CDR2 YFSETQ. The ends were cut back, 0 bases at V and 2 bases at J, with 6 bases in the middle. The CDR3 loop is CASSLDGAYEQYF. CDR3 in DNA: TGCGCCAGCAGCTTGGACGGGGCCTACGAGCAGTACTTC.

This chain links TRBV25-1 with TRBJ2-5; TRBD1 matches 8 bases. Matching the DNA end better, TRBJ2-7 makes the J call doubtful. The CDR3 has 15 amino acids. The germline CDR1 and CDR2 sequences are MGHDK and SYGVNS. The CDR3 sequence is CASRVGQGSVDEQYF. Here the CDR3 DNA reads TGTGCCAGCAGGGTTGGACAGGGCTCTGTGGACGAGCAGTACTTC.

The chain employs TRBV9 and TRBJ2-6, with unresolved D. Trimming cost V 7 bases and J 2 bases, with 10 bases left between them. This CDR3 is built from 14 residues. Germline V gives CDR1 SGDLS, CDR2 YYNGEE. The CDR3 reads CASLRDTGANVLTF. In nucleotides, the CDR3 is TGTGCCAGCCTAAGAGACACTGGGGCCAACGTCCTGACTTTC.

To note about this clone: Other DNA sequences in the same sample also yield this CDR3. The chain carries TRBV30 and TRBJ2-7; maybe TRBD1 (6 bases). Germline-derived CDR1 and CDR2 are GTSNPN and SVGIG (reference sequence). Deletions cut 4 bases from V and 3 bases from J, with 7 bases between. This CDR3 has 11 amino acids. CDR3 residues: CAWKDSYEQYF. The CDR3 bases are TGTGCCTGGAAGGACAGCTACGAGCAGTACTTC.

The chain uses TRBV7-8 and TRBJ2-2; 7 bases align to TRBD2. CDR1 SGHVS and CDR2 FQNEAQ come from the germline V gene. The CDR3 covers 15 residues. V gave up 7 bases and J gave up 0 bases; unmatched junction bases: 5. Written as DNA, the CDR3 is TGTGCCAGCACCAAAGCGGGAACGAACACCGGGGAGCTGTTTTTT. Amino acid sequence: CASTKAGTNTGELFF.

The rearrangement joins TRBV5-6 to TRBJ2-7, with TRBD2 as a possible D gene (6 bases). There are 14 residues in the CDR3. Trimming cost V 4 bases and J 6 bases, with 17 bases left between them. Germline-derived CDR1 and CDR2 are SGHDT and YYEEEE. The CDR3 sequence: CASSGSGEGAEQYF. As DNA, the CDR3 is TGTGCCAGCAGCGGGTCGGGAGAGGGAGCCGAGCAGTACTTC.